This T cell receptor beta chain was identified in a study of T cell responses to AZD1222 COVID-19 vaccine. V lost 4 bases and J lost 1; bases outside the gene matches: 10. The CDR3 covers 18 residues. Per the germline V gene, CDR1 is ENHRY and CDR2 is SYGVKD. This table comes from immunoSEQ multiplex PCR, and its TCRdb copy is limited to in-frame clones, with some not included. The table has over 150,000 clones, approximately 92% seen once. Sequencing used peripheral blood, obtained on day 0 of AZD1222 vaccination. This chain connects TRBV10-3 to TRBJ2-3, with 11 positions matching TRBD2. The receptor was isolated from an adult in good health. DNA of the CDR3: TGTGCCATCAGTGCTGTAGCGGGAGGGCCTCGTGGCACAGATACGCAGTATTTT. It yields the protein CAISAVAGGPRGTDTQYF.